The present T cell receptor beta chain was sequenced within a study of regulatory T cells in long-lasting Graves disease. Time point defined: newly diagnosed GD, antithyroid drugs for less than 3 months. Generation of the TCR library employed RNA extracted from PBMCs. This clonotype was seen repeatedly, ten times or more. Its antigen is not known. V was shortened by 0 bases and J by 11 bases, with 19 bases between the two germline ends. CDR3 length: 15 residues. The germline CDR1 and CDR2 sequences are LNHNV and YYDKDF (reference sequence). Regarding the study as a whole: Not thyroid tissue but only peripheral blood was studied.

Arm-PCR with iRepertoire HTBI primers amplified the CDR3 regions for these TCR beta libraries. As originally analysed: Sequenced samples collectively carried about 62 TRBV and 14 TRBJ segments. TCRdb processed the multiplex PCR reads anew with MiXCR; each CDR3 protein has one entry. The authors' filters were not applied to this entry. In the table there are 530,000 or so distinct CDR3 sequences, more than 15% of which are singletons. Separately, the same data were catalogued under a study of T cells in Graves' hyperthyroidism and ophthalmopathy. As that study records: The HTBI primer set served for first-round RT-PCR of the TCR CDR3.

The material was peripheral blood mononuclear cells (PBMCs), obtained at new diagnosis, from a patient treated with antithyroid drugs. This chain connects TRBV15 to TRBJ1-1; D possibly corresponds to TRBD1 (5 bases). The TCR comes from a man between 18 and 29 years old with Graves disease. CDR3 in amino acids: CATSRDPGGPTPAFF. The CDR3, as DNA: TGTGCCACCAGCAGAGATCCGGGGGGACCTACGCCGGCTTTCTTT.